This T cell receptor beta chain came from a study of T-cell reconstitution after alpha-beta-depleted transplantation in children. After removal of 2 bases from V and 2 bases from J, the junction contained 9 bases not matched to a gene. Germline V gene lookup returns CDR1 DFQATT and CDR2 SNEGSKA (reference sequence). The CDR3 sequence is 18 residues long. For TCRbeta, the library was prepared with unique molecular identifiers. TCRdb analysed the PCR reads with MiXCR anew, one entry per CDR3 protein. This sample has around 600,000 distinct CDR3 sequences, with 10% to 13% found just once. This clonotype was seen a handful of times.

This chain links TRBV20-1 with TRBJ2-3; 14 bases are shared with TRBD2. Sequenced here: PBMCs from the stem cell graft donor, sampled from the stem cell graft. The source is a human donor who donated a stem cell graft to a child with acute myeloid leukemia. The CDR3: CSARSPAGLAGVTDTQYF. CDR3 nucleotides: TGCAGTGCTAGAAGCCCGGCGGGACTAGCGGGAGTCACAGATACGCAGTATTTT.